This is a list of T cell receptor beta chains from one sample in a study of beta chain features in type 1 diabetes. Sequencing was performed with immunoSEQ multiplex PCR; in TCRdb, only in-frame clones are kept and a portion is missing. The table lists just over 450,000 clones, 30% of them singletons. Sequenced input: naive CD4+ T cells from blood. The source is a man aged 18-30 years in good health. The CDR3 runs from the conserved cysteine through the conserved F or W. A D gene is named only where the DNA matches it firmly. Size tells how often a clone was seen (once, few, many) or the class of an expanded clone, and some rows leave it out.

V	D	J	size	DNA	CDR3
TRBV4-2	NA	TRBJ1-4	few	TGTGCCAGCAGCCAAGTGGAGGCCGTTTCTAATGAAAAACTGTTTTTT	CASSQVEAVSNEKLFF
TRBV18	NA	TRBJ2-5	NA	TGTGCCAGCTCACCGGATTCGGAGACCCAGTACTTC	CASSPDSETQYF
TRBV15	TRBD1	TRBJ1-4	few	TGTGCCACCAGCACCAGGACAGGGGGGTATGAAAAACTGTTTTTT	CATSTRTGGYEKLFF
TRBV28	NA	TRBJ2-5	few	TGTGCCAGCAGTGCCCCGTCCGGGATCAAGACCCAGTACTTC	CASSAPSGIKTQYF
TRBV5-1	NA	TRBJ2-5	NA	TGCGCCAGCAGCCGGGACTGGGTGGAGACCCAGTACTTC	CASSRDWVETQYF
TRBV18	NA	TRBJ2-2	NA	TGTGCCAGCTCACCAAACAGGGTTACCACCGGGGAGCTGTTTTTT	CASSPNRVTTGELFF
TRBV29-1	NA	TRBJ2-5	NA	TGCAGCGTTGAACGACAACAAGAGACCCAGTACTTC	CSVERQQETQYF
TRBV2	TRBD1	TRBJ2-5	few	TGTGCCAGCAGTGTACGGACAGGGTACCACCAAGAGACCCAGTACTTC	CASSVRTGYHQETQYF
TRBV29-1	TRBD2	TRBJ2-7	NA	TGCAGCGCTGGGACTAGCGGGGGGAGAGAGCAGTACTTC	CSAGTSGGREQYF
TRBV4-3	NA	TRBJ2-7	few	TGCGCCAGCAGCCAAGAGGCGGGTTACGAGCAGTACTTC	CASSQEAGYEQYF
TRBV10-1	NA	TRBJ2-1	few	TGCGCCAGCAGTTACGGGGGTGAGCAGTTCTTC	CASSYGGEQFF
TRBV27	TRBD1	TRBJ1-2	NA	TGTGCCAGCAGTTGGAGTCGACAGGGAGATGGCTACACCTTC	CASSWSRQGDGYTF
TRBV13	NA	TRBJ1-2	few	TGTGCCAGCAGAGGCGGGCGGGGACAAGGGTCCTATGGCTACACCTTC	CASRGGRGQGSYGYTF
TRBV27	TRBD1	TRBJ1-1	once	TGTGCCAGCAGTCCCCTCCCCGGACAGGGGGCTATCGGAGCTTTCTTT	CASSPLPGQGAIGAFF
TRBV7-9	NA	TRBJ2-1	NA	TGTGCCAGCAGCTTCCAGGAGCAGTTCTTC	CASSFQEQFF
TRBV19	TRBD1	TRBJ2-7	NA	TGTGCCAGTAGTATTCGGCAGGGGGCGTCCTACGAGCAGTACTTC	CASSIRQGASYEQYF
TRBV2	TRBD2	TRBJ2-5	NA	TGTGCCAGCAGTGAGTTACTAGCGGGATCCCTGGCAACAGAGACCCAGTACTTC	CASSELLAGSLATETQYF
TRBV30	TRBD2	TRBJ2-1	NA	TGTGCCTGGAGGGGACTAGCGGGAGTTCATGAGCAGTTCTTC	CAWRGLAGVHEQFF
TRBV7-2	TRBD2	TRBJ2-3	few	TGTGCCAGCAGTCTAGCGGGAGCGGGGACAGATACGCAGTATTTT	CASSLAGAGTDTQYF
TRBV25-1	TRBD2	TRBJ2-7	once	TGTGCCAGCACAGAGGGACTAGCGGGGTACGAGCAGTACTTC	CASTEGLAGYEQYF
TRBV9	NA	TRBJ2-7	NA	TGTGCCAGCAGCGTAGACGGGAACGAGCAGTACTTC	CASSVDGNEQYF
TRBV30	TRBD2	TRBJ2-1	NA	TGTGCCTGGCAAAGCGGGAATAGCGACAATGAGCAGTTCTTC	CAWQSGNSDNEQFF
TRBV7-2	TRBD2	TRBJ2-1	NA	TGTGCCAGCAGCTTAGAACTAGCGGGGAAAAATGAGCAGTTCTTC	CASSLELAGKNEQFF
TRBV9	NA	TRBJ2-3	few	TGTGCCAGCAGCGTAGTCTGGAAGGGCACAGATACGCAGTATTTT	CASSVVWKGTDTQYF
TRBV30	NA	TRBJ2-6	NA	TGTGCCTGGAGTCAAGGGGGTGCTGGGGCCAACGTCCTGACTTTC	CAWSQGGAGANVLTF
TRBV29-1	TRBD2	TRBJ2-5	NA	TGCAGCGACCCTCGGACTAGCGGGAGACAAGAGACCCAGTACTTC	CSDPRTSGRQETQYF
TRBV30	NA	TRBJ2-2	few	TGTGCCTGGAAGGCAGGGAGCGGGGAGCTGTTTTTT	CAWKAGSGELFF
TRBV7-2	TRBD2	TRBJ2-7	NA	TGTGCCAGCAGGGGGCCGTTAGCGGGAGCATCCTACGAGCAGTACTTC	CASRGPLAGASYEQYF
TRBV18	NA	TRBJ1-1	few	TGTGCCAGCTCACCTCCGGGCGGGACTGAAGCTTTCTTT	CASSPPGGTEAFF
TRBV7-2	NA	TRBJ1-4	NA	TGTGCCAGCAGCTCCACCGGGGGTGAAAAACTGTTTTTT	CASSSTGGEKLFF
TRBV7-9	NA	TRBJ1-1	few	TGTGCCAGCAGCTTTGACCAGAACACTGAAGCTTTCTTT	CASSFDQNTEAFF
TRBV13	NA	TRBJ2-1	few	TGTGCCAGCAGCCCCGGGCTCCCGGTGGGTGAGCAGTTCTTC	CASSPGLPVGEQFF
TRBV7-9	TRBD2	TRBJ2-7	few	TGTGCCAGCGGATTTACCCTAGCGGGTGGTTACGAGCAGTACTTC	CASGFTLAGGYEQYF
TRBV11-2	TRBD1	TRBJ2-3	NA	TGTGCCAGCAGCACAAATCGGGGACAGGGAATTCTAGATACGCAGTATTTT	CASSTNRGQGILDTQYF